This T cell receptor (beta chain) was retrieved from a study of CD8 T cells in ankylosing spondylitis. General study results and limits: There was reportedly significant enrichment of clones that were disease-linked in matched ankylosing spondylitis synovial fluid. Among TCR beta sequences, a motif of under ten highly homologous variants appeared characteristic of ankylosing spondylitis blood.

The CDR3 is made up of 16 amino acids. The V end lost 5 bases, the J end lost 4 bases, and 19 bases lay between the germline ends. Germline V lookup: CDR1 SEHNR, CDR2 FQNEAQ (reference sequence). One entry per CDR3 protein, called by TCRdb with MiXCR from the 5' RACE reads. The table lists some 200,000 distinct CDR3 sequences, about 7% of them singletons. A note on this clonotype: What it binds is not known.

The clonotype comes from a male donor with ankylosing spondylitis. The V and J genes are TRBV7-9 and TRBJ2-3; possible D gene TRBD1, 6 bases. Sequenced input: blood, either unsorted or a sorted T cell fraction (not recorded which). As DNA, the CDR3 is TGTGCCAGCAGCCCCGAGGCTGGACAGCAGTCAGATACGCAGTATTTT. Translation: CASSPEAGQQSDTQYF.